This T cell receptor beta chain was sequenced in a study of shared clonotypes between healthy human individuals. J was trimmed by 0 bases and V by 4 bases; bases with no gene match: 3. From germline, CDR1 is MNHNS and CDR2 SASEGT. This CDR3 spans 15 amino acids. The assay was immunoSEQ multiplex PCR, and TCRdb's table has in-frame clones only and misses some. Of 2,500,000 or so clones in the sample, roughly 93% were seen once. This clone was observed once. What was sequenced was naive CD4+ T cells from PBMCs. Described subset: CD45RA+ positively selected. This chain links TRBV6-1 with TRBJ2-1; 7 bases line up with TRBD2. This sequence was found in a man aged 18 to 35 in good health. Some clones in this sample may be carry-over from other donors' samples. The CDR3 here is CASSGTSRSYNEQFF. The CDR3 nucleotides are TGTGCCAGCAGTGGGACTAGTCGCTCCTACAATGAGCAGTTCTTC.